This is a list of T cell receptor beta chains from one sample in a study of blood T cell repertoires in COVID-19. Data came from immunoSEQ multiplex PCR; TCRdb stores just in-frame clones and leaves some out. The repertoire holds approximately 300,000 clones, with approximately 87% as singletons. The sample was PBMCs or T cells enriched from blood (not recorded which). The receptor set was obtained from a woman aged 25 to 39 who had recovered from COVID-19. The CDR3 runs from the conserved cysteine through the conserved F or W. The order of the fields is J gene, clone size, V gene, D gene, CDR3 DNA, CDR3 protein. A D gene is named only where the DNA matches it firmly. Some rows have no size entry. The others give once, few or many, or a class for an expanded clone.

j_gene: TRBJ1-6
abundance: -
v_gene: TRBV5-8
d_gene: -
CDR3nt: TGTGCCAGCAGCTTTCGAGCCAATTCACCCCTCCACTTT
CDR3aa: CASSFRANSPLHF

j_gene: TRBJ1-2
abundance: -
v_gene: TRBV7-2
d_gene: -
CDR3nt: TGTGCCAGCAGCCCGCGCGGACAGCCTGACGGCTACACCTTC
CDR3aa: CASSPRGQPDGYTF

j_gene: TRBJ1-2
abundance: once
v_gene: TRBV2
d_gene: -
CDR3nt: TGTGCCAGCACCCGGCGGCCCTATGGCTACACCTTC
CDR3aa: CASTRRPYGYTF

j_gene: TRBJ1-4
abundance: -
v_gene: TRBV19
d_gene: -
CDR3nt: TGTGCCAGTCGCGACCGGGGAGGCAGAGTGGGGAGGAAACTGTTTTTT
CDR3aa: CASRDRGGRVGRKLFF

j_gene: TRBJ2-2
abundance: -
v_gene: TRBV25-1
d_gene: TRBD1
CDR3nt: TGTGCCAGCAGCAATGGACAGGGGGCGAACACCGGGGAGCTGTTTTTT
CDR3aa: CASSNGQGANTGELFF

j_gene: TRBJ1-2
abundance: -
v_gene: TRBV28
d_gene: -
CDR3nt: TGTGCCAGCAGTCAACCGCAGTTACCCTATGGCTACACCTTC
CDR3aa: CASSQPQLPYGYTF

j_gene: TRBJ1-2
abundance: -
v_gene: TRBV5-5
d_gene: TRBD1
CDR3nt: TGTGCCAGCAGCATGGGACAGCAATATGGCTACACCTTC
CDR3aa: CASSMGQQYGYTF

j_gene: TRBJ1-2
abundance: -
v_gene: TRBV6-2/TRBV6-3
d_gene: -
CDR3nt: TGTGCCAGCAGTTCCCGGGGGGTCAGCATATATGGCTACACCTTC
CDR3aa: CASSSRGVSIYGYTF

j_gene: TRBJ2-2
abundance: -
v_gene: TRBV3-1/TRBV3-2
d_gene: TRBD1
CDR3nt: TGTGCCAGCAGCCAAGCCCCGGGACAGGGGTTCACCGGGGAGCTGTTTTTT
CDR3aa: CASSQAPGQGFTGELFF

j_gene: TRBJ2-7
abundance: -
v_gene: TRBV27
d_gene: -
CDR3nt: TGTGCCAGCAGTTTAGCTCAGGGCTACGAGCAGTACTTC
CDR3aa: CASSLAQGYEQYF